Listed here are 24 T cell receptor beta chains from one sample, sequenced in a study of brain T cells in children with intractable seizures. Clones were sequenced by immunoSEQ multiplex PCR, and TCRdb holds only the in-frame ones, with some missing. This table has 110,000 or so clones, approximately 94% appearing once. Sequenced here: peripheral blood, sampled at surgery. These TCRs come from a boy less than two years old with hemimegalencephaly and intractable seizures.

This clone was recorded once. This chain connects TRBV7-8 to TRBJ2-3, with TRBD2 matching over 9 bases. The CDR3 contains 16 residues. Trimming at V came to 5 bases and at J to 4 bases, leaving 10 bases not matched to a gene. Germline values: CDR1 SGHVS, CDR2 FQNEAQ. The CDR3 DNA reads TGTGCCAGCAGCAACCTCGGGACTAGCATATCAGATACGCAGTATTTT. Protein: CASSNLGTSISDTQYF.

This chain joins TRBV28 and TRBJ2-3, with 15 bases identical to TRBD2. Germline V CDR1 and CDR2: MDHEN, SYDVKM. CDR3 length: 17 residues. The trim removed 6 bases at V and 6 bases at J, leaving 10 bases unmatched. The CDR3 nucleotides are TGTGCCAGCAGAGCTCACGGACTAGCGGGAGGGCCTGATACGCAGTATTTT. It codes for CASRAHGLAGGPDTQYF.

This clone was observed once. This rearrangement joins TRBV9 to TRBJ2-7; 10 nucleotides line up with TRBD2. Germline-derived CDR1 and CDR2 are SGDLS and YYNGEE. The length of the CDR3 is 16 residues. The J segment lost 0 bases and the V segment lost 4 bases, leaving 7 bases of the junction unmatched. The CDR3 DNA is TGTGCCAGCAGCCCCCATAGCGGGGGGTACTCCTACGAGCAGTACTTC. Residues: CASSPHSGGYSYEQYF.

The chain employs TRBV3-1 (or the pseudogene TRBV3-2) and TRBJ2-1, with 7 bases identical to TRBD2. Germline trimming cut 1 base from V and 4 bases from J; bases unmatched to any gene: 4. CDR3 length equals 15 residues. CDR1 and CDR2 (germline): LGHDT, YNNKEL (reference sequence). Here the CDR3 DNA reads TGTGCCAGCAGCCAAGCGGGAGGACAATACAATGAGCAGTTCTTC. Translating gives CASSQAGGQYNEQFF.

The V call is TRBV4-2, the J call TRBJ1-3; D is ambiguous. CDR1 and CDR2 (germline): LGHNA, YNFKEQ. Between the trimmed V and J ends, which lost 0 bases and 0 bases, there was a span of 9 bases. The CDR3 sequence is 16 residues long. CDR3 protein: CASSQELGSSGNTIYF. DNA for the CDR3: TGTGCCAGCAGCCAAGAGTTAGGTAGCTCTGGAAACACCATATATTTT.

The chain carries TRBV28 and TRBJ1-6, with D perhaps matching TRBD1 (5 bases). The CDR3 length is 15 residues. Trimming stripped 3 bases from V and 9 bases from J, with 15 bases between. CDR1 and CDR2 from the germline V gene are MDHEN and SYDVKM. Written as DNA, the CDR3 is TGTGCCAGCAGTTTGGGATCAGGGAACGGTTCACCCCTCCACTTT. Residues: CASSLGSGNGSPLHF.

V and J are TRBV9 and TRBJ2-3; 11 nucleotides match TRBD2. The CDR3 runs 15 residues. The germline CDR1 and CDR2 sequences are SGDLS and YYNGEE. J lost 10 bases, V lost 0 bases, and 7 bases had no gene match. The CDR3 loop reads CASSVEASGGWAQYF. The CDR3 DNA reads TGTGCCAGCAGCGTAGAAGCTAGCGGGGGGTGGGCGCAGTATTTT.

The CDR3 coding sequence is TGTGCCAGCAGCCGAGGGACAGCGATGAACACTGAAGCTTTCTTT. It translates to CASSRGTAMNTEAFF. The V gene is TRBV5-4, the J gene TRBJ1-1; 7 bases align to TRBD1. The CDR3 covers 15 residues. Germline loops: CDR1 SGHNT, CDR2 YYREEE (reference sequence). After removal of 4 bases from V and 0 bases from J, the junction contained 6 bases not matched to a gene. Full variable domain (rest looked up from reference TRBV5-4 and TRBJ1-1): ETGVTQSPTHLIKTRGQQVTLRCSSQSGHNTVSWYQQALGQGPQFIFQYYREEENGRGNFPPRFSGLQFPNYSSELNVNALELDDSALYLCASSRGTAMNTEAFFGQGTRLTVV.

This chain uses TRBV2 with TRBJ2-5; 15 positions match TRBD2. The CDR3 sequence is 20 residues long. CDR1 and CDR2 from the germline V gene are SNHLY and FYNNEI. V trimming: 0 bases; J trimming: 1 base; junction bases outside the gene matches: 9. The CDR3 bases are TGTGCCAGCAGTGAAGCGCGAGGACTAGCGGGAGGGGGCCCCCAAGAGACCCAGTACTTC. Translated: CASSEARGLAGGGPQETQYF.

The rearrangement joins TRBV7-9 to TRBJ1-4; 8 nucleotides agree with TRBD1. The CDR3 is 16 residues long. V gave up 5 bases and J gave up 1 base; unmatched junction bases: 6. The germline V gene encodes CDR1 SEHNR and CDR2 FQNEAQ (reference sequence). Here the CDR3 reads CASSLLGQGTNEKLFF. The CDR3 coding sequence is TGTGCCAGCAGCCTACTCGGACAGGGAACTAATGAAAAACTGTTTTTT.

The chain is built from TRBV28 and TRBJ1-2; tentatively, D is TRBD1 (6 bases). Germline loops: CDR1 MDHEN, CDR2 SYDVKM. Trimming took off 7 bases at V and 4 bases at J, with 10 bases between the two ends. The CDR3 spans 12 residues. The CDR3 protein is CASTRGVYGYTF. DNA for the CDR3: TGTGCCAGCACCAGGGGAGTCTATGGCTACACCTTC.

This clone is a singleton in its sample. The CDR3 is CASSIGTGGASSYNEQFF. CDR3 bases: TGCGCCAGCAGCATCGGGACAGGGGGCGCAAGCTCCTACAATGAGCAGTTCTTC. The chain has TRBV5-1 and TRBJ2-1; 12 nucleotides match TRBD1. This CDR3 is 18 amino acids long. J lost 0 bases, V lost 4 bases, and 8 bases had no gene match. Per germline, CDR1 SGHRS and CDR2 YFSETQ.

J is TRBJ2-1 and V is TRBV7-2; 8 bases align to TRBD1. V shed 5 bases, J shed 8 bases, and the junction held 5 bases outside the gene matches. Germline V gives CDR1 SGHTA, CDR2 FQGNSA. The CDR3 has 13 residues. The CDR3 region has the DNA TGTGCCAGCAGCCGACAGGGGCGGGATGAGCAGTTCTTC. Encoded protein: CASSRQGRDEQFF.

This chain uses TRBV28 with TRBJ1-6; D gene unclear. This CDR3 is built from 14 residues. Trimming shortened V by 3 bases and J by 0 bases, and 3 bases separated the two germline ends. Germline V gene lookup returns CDR1 MDHEN and CDR2 SYDVKM. The CDR3 DNA follows: TGTGCCAGCAGTTTGGTCTCCTATAATTCACCCCTCCACTTT. Protein: CASSLVSYNSPLHF.

The CDR3 region is CAWSVRGPVNTGELFF. The CDR3 DNA reads TGTGCCTGGAGTGTACGGGGACCGGTGAACACCGGGGAGCTGTTTTTT. The chain carries TRBV30 and TRBJ2-2, with D perhaps being TRBD1 or TRBD2 (5 bases each). CDR1 is GTSNPN and CDR2 is SVGIG in the germline V gene (reference sequence). Trimming cost V 0 bases and J 1 base, with 12 bases left between them. The CDR3 has 16 amino acids.

The CDR3 region has the DNA TGTGCCAGCAGTTTCGGGGGGACCGAGGCCTACGAGCAGTACTTC. It translates to CASSFGGTEAYEQYF. This chain links TRBV28 with TRBJ2-7; 7 bases match TRBD2. The CDR3 has 15 amino acids. V shed 3 bases and J 2 bases; nucleotides not matched to a gene: 7. CDR1 and CDR2 (germline): MDHEN, SYDVKM.

This clone was observed once. The V and J genes are TRBV27 and TRBJ1-5; D is unclear. Germline V CDR1 and CDR2: MNHEY, SMNVEV (reference sequence). This CDR3 is 15 amino acids long. V was cut by 0 bases and J by 7 bases, with 13 bases left in between. CDR3 amino acids: CASSLSVFGRQPQHF. The DNA for the CDR3 is TGTGCCAGCAGTTTATCGGTGTTCGGCCGGCAGCCCCAGCATTTT.

The chain uses TRBV5-1 and TRBJ2-3; possible D gene TRBD1, 5 bases. The V and J ends lost 4 bases and 7 bases respectively, with 13 bases between them. Germline V gene data show CDR1 as SGHRS and CDR2 as YFSETQ. The CDR3 covers 13 residues. The CDR3 sequence is CASSLAAGHTQYF. CDR3 bases: TGCGCCAGCAGCCTTGCAGCAGGGCATACGCAGTATTTT. Based on the CDR3 plus reference TRBV5-1 and TRBJ2-3, the full variable domain is KAGVTQTPRYLIKTRGQQVTLSCSPISGHRSVSWYQQTPGQGLQFLFEYFSETQRNKGNFPGRFSGRQFSNSRSEMNVSTLELGDSALYLCASSLAAGHTQYFGPGTRLTVL.

The gene calls are TRBV6-5 and TRBJ1-1, with TRBD1 matching 7 bases. This CDR3 has 14 residues. V shed 3 bases and J 6 bases; nucleotides not matched to a gene: 7. Germline CDR1 reads MNHEY; CDR2 reads SVGAGI. The CDR3 reads CASSYEGGVAEAFF. CDR3 nucleotides: TGTGCCAGCAGTTATGAAGGGGGCGTCGCTGAAGCTTTCTTT.

The rearrangement uses TRBV27 and TRBJ2-3; D is unclear. CDR3 length equals 13 residues. Germline assignment: CDR1 MNHEY and CDR2 SMNVEV (reference sequence). Trimming shortened V by 6 bases and J by 8 bases, and 15 bases separated the two germline ends. The chain's CDR3 is CASRDYGPLTQYF. CDR3 coding DNA: TGTGCCAGCAGGGATTATGGGCCCCTTACGCAGTATTTT.

This sequence joins TRBV9 and TRBJ1-3; D perhaps matches TRBD1 (6 bases). The CDR3 contains 13 residues. In germline, CDR1 is SGDLS, CDR2 YYNGEE. Trimming removed 4 bases at V and 8 bases at J, with 13 bases between. The CDR3 reads CASSPPGGHTIYF. The CDR3 bases are TGTGCCAGCAGCCCCCCGGGGGGGCACACCATATATTTT.

J is TRBJ2-7 and V is TRBV7-8, with no clear D. This CDR3 is 10 amino acids long. Trimming pared 3 bases from V and 3 bases from J, leaving 0 bases between. The germline gives CDR1 SGHVS, CDR2 FQNEAQ. The DNA of the CDR3 is TGTGCCAGCAGCTTCTACGAGCAGTACTTC. Translating gives CASSFYEQYF.

The chain carries TRBV9 and TRBJ2-1, with TRBD1 matching over 10 bases. Germline CDR1 reads SGDLS; CDR2 reads YYNGEE. V dropped 4 bases and J dropped 4; count of bases not matched to a gene: 5. The CDR3 totals 15 residues. The CDR3 protein is CASSTRDRGYNEQFF. The CDR3, as DNA: TGTGCCAGCAGCACCCGGGACAGGGGATACAATGAGCAGTTCTTC.

This clone occurred once. The chain is built from TRBV9 and TRBJ1-1; tentative D call: TRBD1 (5 bases). CDR1 is SGDLS and CDR2 is YYNGEE in the germline V gene. The CDR3 is made up of 15 amino acids. V was shortened by 4 bases and J by 1 base, with 14 bases between the two germline ends. The CDR3 here is CASSYDSTPNTEAFF. The CDR3 DNA sequence: TGTGCCAGCAGCTATGACAGCACTCCGAACACTGAAGCTTTCTTT. Complete variable domain (other parts from reference TRBV9 and TRBJ1-1): DSGVTQTPKHLITATGQRVTLRCSPRSGDLSVYWYQQSLDQGLQFLIQYYNGEERAKGNILERFSAQQFPDLHSELNLSSLELGDSALYFCASSYDSTPNTEAFFGQGTRLTVV.